This T cell receptor beta chain came from a study of T cells in Graves' hyperthyroidism and ophthalmopathy. Study findings and constraints: Ophthalmopathy got predicted by the model a median roughly 6.1 months before its onset.

Patients showing uncontrolled infection, other autoimmune disease, pregnancy or lactation were ineligible. The study collected blood at first hyperthyroidism diagnosis, before any ophthalmopathy symptoms arose. The CDR3 extends over 16 amino acids. Germline CDR1 reads MNHNY; CDR2 reads SVGAGI (reference sequence). The trim removed 2 bases at V and 5 bases at J, leaving 9 bases unmatched. The sample holds many counts of this clonotype. Its cognate antigen is unknown. Amplification targeted TCR beta CDR3 regions from RNA transcripts. During a first-round RT-PCR of the TCR CDR3, the HTBI primer set was used. In TCRdb, the multiplex PCR reads were re-called with MiXCR into one record per CDR3 protein. The profile shows 730,000 or so distinct CDR3 sequences, under 20% of them singletons.

Sequencing was done on a sample of blood. The chain is built from TRBV6-6 and TRBJ1-2, with TRBD1 identical over 9 bases. The origin of this receptor is a woman aged 45 to 65 with Graves' hyperthyroidism that later progressed to Graves' ophthalmopathy. The CDR3 region has the DNA TGTGCCAGCAGTTACCCGGGACAGGGCGGGACATATGGCTACACCTTC. Translation: CASSYPGQGGTYGYTF.